The 19 T cell receptor beta chains below were found in one sample sequenced in a study of cytomegalovirus exposure and HLA in healthy donors. The PCR was carried out with 60 Vbeta primers and 13 Jbeta primers. The assay was immunoSEQ multiplex PCR, and TCRdb's table has in-frame clones only and misses some. The repertoire has approximately 100,000 clones, more than 65% of them found once; the top ten carry under 5.5%. Sequenced material: PBMCs. All receptors come from a woman in her late teens or twenties in good health and CMV-seropositive.

Here the CDR3 reads CASSGRATGRETQYF. CDR3 nucleotides: TGTGCCAGCAGCGGAAGGGCGACAGGGCGGGAGACCCAGTACTTC. The chain joins TRBV7-9 to TRBJ2-5; 7 bases are shared with TRBD1. CDR1 SEHNR and CDR2 FQNEAQ come from the germline V gene (reference sequence). Trimming cost V 5 bases and J 5 bases; bases outside gene matches: 11. The CDR3 covers 15 residues.

CDR3 amino acids: CATSRDASGALYEQYF. The CDR3, as DNA: TGTGCCACCAGCAGAGACGCTAGCGGAGCTCTCTACGAGCAGTACTTC. The V call is TRBV15, the J call TRBJ2-7; 7 nucleotides line up with TRBD2. The CDR3 loop spans 16 amino acids. The junction had 8 bases not matched to a gene; V was cut back by 0 bases and J by 3 bases. CDR1 is LNHNV and CDR2 is YYDKDF in the germline V gene (reference sequence).

This clone was recorded a few times. This chain uses TRBV6-1 with TRBJ1-1; TRBD1 is a possible D gene (5 bases). This CDR3 contains 14 residues. CDR1 is MNHNS and CDR2 is SASEGT in the germline V gene. Deletions cut 0 bases from V and 3 bases from J, with 8 bases between. The CDR3 DNA sequence: TGTGCCAGCAGTGAAGCGCGGGACTACACTGAAGCTTTCTTT. Translated: CASSEARDYTEAFF.

The chain combines TRBV7-9 with TRBJ2-1; possibly TRBD2 for D (6 bases). Germline CDR1 SEHNR, CDR2 FQNEAQ (reference sequence). This CDR3 comprises 15 residues. The V and J ends lost 5 bases and 10 bases respectively, with 21 bases between them. The chain's CDR3 is CASSLELEVLAEQFF. The CDR3 DNA reads as TGTGCCAGCAGCCTAGAATTAGAGGTCCTAGCGGAGCAGTTCTTC.

The chain has TRBV19 and TRBJ2-7; D is perhaps TRBD1 (6 bases). CDR3 size: 15 residues. Trimming took off 1 base at V and 3 bases at J, with 13 bases between the two ends. Germline CDR1 is LNHDA and CDR2 is SQIVND (reference sequence). The CDR3: CASSIGQGSVYEQYF. DNA for the CDR3: TGTGCCAGTAGTATAGGCCAGGGGTCGGTCTACGAGCAGTACTTC.

This clone was seen more than once but under ten times. The rearrangement joins TRBV4-1 to TRBJ1-1; D ambiguous. Germline-derived CDR1 and CDR2 are MGHRA and YSYEKL. Between the trimmed V and J ends, which lost 6 bases and 1 base, there was a span of 9 bases. The CDR3 extends over 13 amino acids. The CDR3 is CASRFPGNTEAFF. CDR3 nucleotide sequence: TGCGCCAGCAGATTTCCAGGGAACACTGAAGCTTTCTTT.

The chain carries TRBV27 and TRBJ2-5; possibly TRBD2 for D (6 bases). Germline values: CDR1 MNHEY, CDR2 SMNVEV (reference sequence). The V end lost 6 bases, the J end lost 1 base, and 9 bases lay between the germline ends. The CDR3 consists of 13 residues. The CDR3 nucleotides are TGTGCCAGCAGCTTGACTAGCCAAGAGACCCAGTACTTC. As protein: CASSLTSQETQYF.

The V gene is TRBV6-8, the J gene TRBJ1-1; a weak D match, TRBD1 (5 bases). V gave up 6 bases and J gave up 2 bases, with 10 bases separating them. Germline CDR1 and CDR2: MNHGY and SAAAGT. This CDR3 is 13 amino acids long. The DNA for the CDR3 is TGTGCCAGCAGCCTGGACATTAACACTGAAGCTTTCTTT. Residues: CASSLDINTEAFF.

This clone was found once. The chain uses TRBV27 and TRBJ2-3; D is unresolved. CDR3 length: 16 residues. Germline assignment: CDR1 MNHEY and CDR2 SMNVEV (reference sequence). The V end lost 3 bases, the J end lost 0 bases, and 13 bases lay between the germline ends. The DNA of the CDR3 is TGTGCCAGCAGTTTGCGGTGGAGTGCTAGCACAGATACGCAGTATTTT. Amino acids: CASSLRWSASTDTQYF.

This clone has only a few counts. The chain is built from TRBV5-1 and TRBJ2-5, with D perhaps TRBD1 (5 bases). The V end was cut by 4 bases, the J end by 3 bases, with 25 bases between. CDR1 SGHRS and CDR2 YFSETQ come from the germline V gene. This CDR3 is 18 amino acids long. Written as DNA, the CDR3 is TGCGCCAGCAGCACCTGGGGCCAGCCCCCTGGGCGTGAAGAGACCCAGTACTTC. Amino acid sequence: CASSTWGQPPGREETQYF.

This chain uses TRBV7-9 with TRBJ1-4; D is ambiguous. V lost 5 bases to trimming and J lost 4 bases, with 11 bases between them. This CDR3 spans 14 amino acids. Germline V gene lookup returns CDR1 SEHNR and CDR2 FQNEAQ (reference sequence). CDR3 DNA: TGTGCCAGCAGCCCGGGGAACAATAATGAAAAACTGTTTTTT. Amino acid sequence: CASSPGNNNEKLFF.

The V gene is TRBV7-2, the J gene TRBJ2-7; weak D call: TRBD1 (6 bases). Germline CDR1 and CDR2: SGHTA and FQGNSA. Trimming cost V 7 bases and J 6 bases, with 22 bases left between them. The CDR3 has 15 residues. The chain's CDR3 is CASKGDGGALPEQYF. The CDR3 DNA is TGTGCCAGCAAGGGAGATGGGGGCGCCCTCCCCGAGCAGTACTTC. The full variable domain, in which reference TRBV7-2 and TRBJ2-7 provide the parts outside the CDR3, is GAGVSQSPSNKVTEKGKDVELRCDPISGHTALYWYRQSLGQGLEFLIYFQGNSAPDKSGLPSDRFSAERTGGSVSTLTIQRTQQEDSAVYLCASKGDGGALPEQYFGPGTRLTVT.

This rearrangement joins TRBV6-5 to TRBJ2-7; TRBD2 matches 7 bases. The V gene end was trimmed by 7 bases and the J gene end by 2 bases; junction bases not matched to a gene: 5. This CDR3 has 13 amino acids. Per the germline V gene, CDR1 is MNHEY and CDR2 is SVGAGI. CDR3 DNA: TGTGCCAGCACCCCGGGAGGAACCTACGAGCAGTACTTC. Translation: CASTPGGTYEQYF.

V is TRBV6-6 and J is TRBJ2-5; the D gene is possibly TRBD2 (6 bases). CDR1 is MNHNY, CDR2 SVGAGI, per germline (reference sequence). The CDR3 length is 16 residues. V lost 2 bases and J lost 4, with 17 bases in between. CDR3 sequence (DNA): TGTGCCAGCAGTTACAGGCGGGGAAGGGACGGAGAGACCCAGTACTTC. Translation: CASSYRRGRDGETQYF.

This chain uses TRBV6-1 with TRBJ2-1, with 7 bases fitting TRBD2. Germline V gene data show CDR1 as MNHNS and CDR2 as SASEGT. There are 16 residues in the CDR3. V was clipped by 1 base and J by 3 bases; unmatched bases: 6. The chain's CDR3 is CASSEGLRERYNEQFF. CDR3 in DNA: TGTGCCAGCAGTGAAGGATTGCGGGAGCGCTACAATGAGCAGTTCTTC.

The chain links TRBV15 to TRBJ2-5; tentatively, D is TRBD1 (5 bases). CDR3 length: 16 residues. Germline assignment: CDR1 LNHNV and CDR2 YYDKDF (reference sequence). The V end lost 2 bases, the J end lost 3 bases, and 16 bases lay between the germline ends. As DNA, the CDR3 is TGTGCCACCAGCAGATTTAAGGGGCTCTCAGAAGAGACCCAGTACTTC. It yields the protein CATSRFKGLSEETQYF.

CDR3 sequence (DNA): TGTGCCAGCAGCCTTGTGACTGGAGTTGCTAGCACAGATACGCAGTATTTT. It is translated as CASSLVTGVASTDTQYF. J is TRBJ2-3 and V is TRBV28, with no clear D. Germline V gene lookup returns CDR1 MDHEN and CDR2 SYDVKM. V lost 6 bases to trimming and J lost 0 bases, with 19 bases between them. This CDR3 spans 17 amino acids.

J is TRBJ1-1 and V is TRBV30, with D possibly matching TRBD1 (6 bases). Germline V CDR1 and CDR2: GTSNPN, SVGIG (reference sequence). The CDR3 consists of 11 residues. CDR3 loop: CAQGKNTEAFF. In DNA form, the CDR3 reads TGTGCGCAGGGGAAAAACACTGAAGCTTTCTTT.

V is TRBV2 and J is TRBJ1-2, with 7 nucleotides matching TRBD1. The germline V gene encodes CDR1 SNHLY and CDR2 FYNNEI. The V segment lost 5 bases and the J segment 5 bases; nucleotides outside the gene matches: 11. The CDR3 extends over 15 amino acids. In nucleotides, the CDR3 is TGTGCCAGCAGTTCCTTGAAACAGGGGTGGTATGGCTACACCTTC. Its protein is CASSSLKQGWYGYTF.